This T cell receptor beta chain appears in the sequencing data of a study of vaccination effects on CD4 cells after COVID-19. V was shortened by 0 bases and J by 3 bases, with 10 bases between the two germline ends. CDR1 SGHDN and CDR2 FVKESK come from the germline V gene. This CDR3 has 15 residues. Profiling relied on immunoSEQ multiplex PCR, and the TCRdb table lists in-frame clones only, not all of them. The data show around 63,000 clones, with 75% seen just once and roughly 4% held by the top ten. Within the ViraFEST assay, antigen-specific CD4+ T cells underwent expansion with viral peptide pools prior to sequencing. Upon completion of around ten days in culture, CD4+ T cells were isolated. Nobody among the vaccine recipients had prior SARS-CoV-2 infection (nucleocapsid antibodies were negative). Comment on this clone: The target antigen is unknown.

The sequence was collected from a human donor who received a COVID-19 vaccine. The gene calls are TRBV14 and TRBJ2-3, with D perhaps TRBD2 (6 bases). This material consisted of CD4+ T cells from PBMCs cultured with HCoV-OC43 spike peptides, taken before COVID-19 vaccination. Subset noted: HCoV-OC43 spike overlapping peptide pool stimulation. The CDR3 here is CASSQERGWTDTQYF. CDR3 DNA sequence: TGTGCCAGCAGCCAAGAGCGGGGATGGACAGATACGCAGTATTTT.